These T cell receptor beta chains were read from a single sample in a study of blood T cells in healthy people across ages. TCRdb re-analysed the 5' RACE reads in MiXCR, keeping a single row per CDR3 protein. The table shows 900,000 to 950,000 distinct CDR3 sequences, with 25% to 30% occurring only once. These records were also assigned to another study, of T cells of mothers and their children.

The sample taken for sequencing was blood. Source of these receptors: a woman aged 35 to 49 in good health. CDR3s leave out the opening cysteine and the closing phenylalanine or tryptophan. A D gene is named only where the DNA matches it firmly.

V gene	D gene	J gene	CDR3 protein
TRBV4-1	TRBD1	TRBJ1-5	ARGQVSRQPQH
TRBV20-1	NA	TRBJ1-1	SAYPTALNVGTEAF
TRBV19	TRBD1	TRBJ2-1	ASGDSSYNEQF
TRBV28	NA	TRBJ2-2	AIHKQNTGELF
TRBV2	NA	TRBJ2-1	ASREGSAYNEQF
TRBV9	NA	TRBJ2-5	ASSVAGSQETQY
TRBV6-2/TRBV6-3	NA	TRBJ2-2	ASKRGIRIISSTGELF
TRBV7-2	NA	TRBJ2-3	ASSSGSGAALVNTQY
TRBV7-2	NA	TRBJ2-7	ASSLLFEGYEQY
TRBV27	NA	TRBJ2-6	ASRYRTSGANVLT
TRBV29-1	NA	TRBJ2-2	SVTGGLTGELF
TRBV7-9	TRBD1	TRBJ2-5	ASSSSADRGMETQY
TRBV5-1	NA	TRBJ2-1	ASSSPQGGNEQF
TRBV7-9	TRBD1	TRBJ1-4	ASSPLPGTGGEEKLF
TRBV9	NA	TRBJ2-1	ASSAGGPSYNEQF
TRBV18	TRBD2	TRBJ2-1	ASSPGLAGYNEQF
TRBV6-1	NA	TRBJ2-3	ASSESRSSDTQY
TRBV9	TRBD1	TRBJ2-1	ASTPGQGSYNEQF
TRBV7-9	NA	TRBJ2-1	ASSFRNEQF
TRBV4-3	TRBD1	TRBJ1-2	ASSRASDRGLVGYT
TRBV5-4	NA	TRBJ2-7	ASSLGGSLYEQY
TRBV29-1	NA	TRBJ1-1	SVPGDGNTEAF
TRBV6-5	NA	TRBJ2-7	ASSSLTRTSYEQY